This entry features one T cell receptor (beta chain) sequence. What antigen it recognizes has not been identified. No quality values exist for individual bases; no much larger clone is one base distant. These data originate in a study of CD8 T cells in ankylosing spondylitis (dated by TCRdb to 2016 to 2017). Looking at the study overall: To find TCR variants linked to disease, the study profiled T cell receptor beta repertoires in ankylosing spondylitis patients and healthy donors. The full study cohort was made up of 25 ankylosing spondylitis patients and about a hundred healthy donors. Peripheral blood was sampled, and synovial fluid was additionally collected from ankylosing spondylitis patients. The research as a whole found: Some TCR beta motif variants had previously been reported in synovial fluid and blood of reactive arthritis patients, which suggested common disease-initiation mechanisms. In peripheral blood, the disease-linked clones were found at relatively low frequencies and had a CD8+ phenotype. A TCR beta motif made up of eight or nine highly homologous amino acid variants appeared to be characteristic of blood from ankylosing spondylitis patients. The disease-linked clones were reported to be significantly enriched in matched synovial fluid samples from ankylosing spondylitis patients.

For sequencing, an Illumina HiSeq 2500 was employed. Quantitative 5'-RACE with molecular barcodes was used to prepare TCR beta libraries. Per the authors' processing: To identify disease-linked TCR variants, a new computational method was used, one built on a probabilistic model of VDJ rearrangement. TCRdb reran the public reads through fastp at Q25 and MiXCR, keeping productive beta chains. Each record represents a unique CDR3 protein, reported with the most common genes and DNA among its rows. For this entry, the V and J calls and clone size follow TCRdb and not the study's own pipeline. Recorded for this sample are almost 400,000 distinct CDR3 sequences; around 24% of them occurred a single time. The ten largest clones represent about 16% of the sample. CDR1 and CDR2, looked up from the germline V gene (reference sequence), are SEHNR and FQNEAQ. The CDR3 runs 14 amino acids, cysteine and phenylalanine included. The read is trimmed to its CDR3 DNA, 42 bases read in frame from base 1. The trim is 1 base for V and 9 bases for J, with a gap of 13 bases between the germline ends.

Recombination joined TRBV7-9 with TRBJ1-5; TRBD1 is a weak D gene call, 5 bases matching. The clonotype comes from a male donor with ankylosing spondylitis. Sequenced input: blood, either unsorted or a sorted T cell fraction (not recorded which). The CDR3 corresponds to CASSLDQFGGPQHF. DNA sequence: TGTGCCAGCAGCTTAGATCAGTTTGGGGGGCCCCAGCATTTT.